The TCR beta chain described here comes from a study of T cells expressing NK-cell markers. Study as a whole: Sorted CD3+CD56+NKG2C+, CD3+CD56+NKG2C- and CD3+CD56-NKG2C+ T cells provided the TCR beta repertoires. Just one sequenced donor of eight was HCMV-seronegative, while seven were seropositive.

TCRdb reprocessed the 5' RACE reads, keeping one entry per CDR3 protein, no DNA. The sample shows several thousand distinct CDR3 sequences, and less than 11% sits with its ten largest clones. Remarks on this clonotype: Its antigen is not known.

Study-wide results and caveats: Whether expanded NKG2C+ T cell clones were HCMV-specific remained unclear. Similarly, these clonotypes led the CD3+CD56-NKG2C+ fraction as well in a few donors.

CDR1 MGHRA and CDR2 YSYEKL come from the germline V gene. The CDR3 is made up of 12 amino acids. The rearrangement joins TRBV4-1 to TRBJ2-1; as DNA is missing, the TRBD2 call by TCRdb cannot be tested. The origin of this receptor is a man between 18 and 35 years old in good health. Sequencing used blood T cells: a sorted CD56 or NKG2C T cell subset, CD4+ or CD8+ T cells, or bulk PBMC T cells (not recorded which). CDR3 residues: CASSQGRTEQFF.